This T cell receptor (beta chain) was recorded in a study of cytomegalovirus exposure and HLA in healthy donors. Study results and limitations: Rare TCR sequences dominated, though some public TCRs recurred in many donors. The study flagged around 160 TCR beta chains as cytomegalovirus-associated.

A word on this clone: The target antigen is unknown.

Germline CDR1 reads MNHEY; CDR2 reads SMNVEV (reference sequence). This CDR3 is 17 amino acids long. V was clipped by 2 bases and J by 2 bases, with 19 bases between them. This table comes from immunoSEQ multiplex PCR, and its TCRdb copy is limited to in-frame clones, with some not included. The sample yields some 140,000 clones, 70% to 90% seen once. This sequence was found in a woman between 25 and 40 years old in good health and CMV-seronegative. Specimen: PBMCs. V gene TRBV27 combines with J gene TRBJ2-7; possible D gene TRBD1, 6 bases. CDR3 sequence reads: CASSLVGRPGGPYEQYF. CDR3 bases: TGTGCCAGCAGTTTAGTGGGGCGCCCTGGGGGCCCCTACGAGCAGTACTTC.